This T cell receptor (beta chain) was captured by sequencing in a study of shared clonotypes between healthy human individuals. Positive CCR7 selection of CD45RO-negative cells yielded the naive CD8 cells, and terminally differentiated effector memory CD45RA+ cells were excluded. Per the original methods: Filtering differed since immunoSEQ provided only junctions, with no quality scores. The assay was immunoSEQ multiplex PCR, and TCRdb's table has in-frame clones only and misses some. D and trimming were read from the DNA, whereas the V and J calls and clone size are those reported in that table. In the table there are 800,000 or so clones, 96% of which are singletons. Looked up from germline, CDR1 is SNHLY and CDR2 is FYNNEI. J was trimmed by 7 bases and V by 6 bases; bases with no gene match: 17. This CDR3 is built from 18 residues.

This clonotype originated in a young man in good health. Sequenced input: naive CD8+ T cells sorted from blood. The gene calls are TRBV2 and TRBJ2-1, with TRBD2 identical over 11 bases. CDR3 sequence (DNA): TGTGCCAGCAGGCCCGCGGGGGTTCTAGCGGGAGGTGCTAATGAGCAGTTCTTC. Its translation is CASRPAGVLAGGANEQFF.